These 16 T cell receptor beta chains share one sample of origin, sequenced in a study of blood T cell repertoires in COVID-19. Here immunoSEQ multiplex PCR was the method, and the copy in TCRdb shows in-frame clones only, minus some. The data hold 210,000 or so clones, with more than 80% observed a single time. The specimen was peripheral blood. The receptor set was obtained from a woman aged 30 to 39 with COVID-19, enrolled during active disease.

This chain joins TRBV4-1 and TRBJ2-5; the D gene is possibly TRBD2 (8 bases). Germline values: CDR1 MGHRA, CDR2 YSYEKL. Trimming left V 4 bases short and J 4 bases short, with 22 bases between. The CDR3 contains 17 residues. Written as DNA, the CDR3 is TGCGCCAGCAGCCCACCAGGGGGAAGTGGGACTAGAGAGACCCAGTACTTC. It is translated as CASSPPGGSGTRETQYF.

The rearrangement uses TRBV6-5 and TRBJ2-3; D call uncertain. Germline V gene sequence: CDR1 MNHEY, CDR2 SVGAGI. The V gene lost 4 bases and the J gene lost 4 bases, with 9 bases spanning the gap. The CDR3 sequence is 13 residues long. The CDR3 reads CASSWQAADTQYF. As DNA, the CDR3 is TGTGCCAGCAGTTGGCAGGCTGCAGATACGCAGTATTTT.

This rearrangement joins TRBV7-9 to TRBJ2-3; D gene unclear. The CDR3 runs 13 residues. Trimming cost V 4 bases and J 4 bases, with 9 bases left between them. Germline V gene lookup returns CDR1 SEHNR and CDR2 FQNEAQ (reference sequence). The CDR3 nucleotides read TGTGCCAGCAGCTCATTAGCCCCAGATACGCAGTATTTT. This translates into CASSSLAPDTQYF.

J is TRBJ2-3 and V is TRBV4-2; 7 positions match TRBD2. This CDR3 comprises 17 residues. Germline CDR1 LGHNA, CDR2 YNFKEQ. After removal of 0 bases from V and 0 bases from J, the junction contained 6 bases not matched to a gene. This CDR3 reads CASSQEDGLGSTDTQYF. The CDR3 region has the DNA TGTGCCAGCAGCCAAGAAGACGGACTAGGTAGCACAGATACGCAGTATTTT.

This clone was observed a handful of times. The V gene is TRBV11-2, the J gene TRBJ1-2, with a weak D call TRBD1 (5 bases). The germline V gene has CDR1 SGHAT and CDR2 FQNNGV. With 1 base removed from V and 8 bases from J, the gap between germline ends came to 11 bases. The CDR3 is made up of 13 amino acids. Written as DNA, the CDR3 is TGTGCCAGCAGCTTAGCAGGGTCCGACGGCTACACCTTC. Amino acids: CASSLAGSDGYTF.

This rearrangement joins TRBV2 to TRBJ2-2, with D perhaps matching TRBD1 (6 bases). This CDR3 is built from 15 residues. Germline CDR1 reads SNHLY; CDR2 reads FYNNEI. V was trimmed by 7 bases and J by 5 bases, leaving 17 bases between them. The CDR3 sequence is CASTSTGRSTGELFF. CDR3 sequence (DNA): TGTGCCAGCACAAGTACAGGGAGATCGACCGGGGAGCTGTTTTTT. Complete variable domain (other parts from reference TRBV2 and TRBJ2-2): EPEVTQTPSHQVTQMGQEVILRCVPISNHLYFYWYRQILGQKVEFLVSFYNNEISEKSEIFDDQFSVERPDGSNFTLKIRSTKLEDSAMYFCASTSTGRSTGELFFGEGSRLTVL.

This clone appeared once. The CDR3 protein is CASGGTSSYNEQFF. As DNA, the CDR3 is TGTGCTAGTGGGGGGACTAGCTCCTACAATGAGCAGTTCTTC. V is TRBV12-5 and J is TRBJ2-1; 8 nucleotides align to TRBD2. The CDR3 is 14 residues long. Germline lookup yields CDR1 LGHNT and CDR2 FRNRAP. V dropped 6 bases and J dropped 0; count of bases not matched to a gene: 1. Full variable domain (remainder filled in from reference TRBV12-5 and TRBJ2-1): DARVTQTPRHKVTEMGQEVTMRCQPILGHNTVFWYRQTMMQGLELLAYFRNRAPLDDSGMPKDRFSAEMPDATLATLKIQPSEPRDSAVYFCASGGTSSYNEQFFGPGTRLTVL.

The CDR3 loop is CASSSPGLAGEETQYF. The CDR3 bases are TGTGCCAGCAGCTCCCCGGGACTAGCGGGGGAAGAGACCCAGTACTTC. V usage is TRBV7-2 and J usage is TRBJ2-5; 14 bases align to TRBD2. Unmatched junction bases numbered 4, after V lost 4 bases and J lost 3 bases. CDR3 length equals 16 residues. CDR1 is SGHTA, CDR2 FQGNSA, per germline.

The rearrangement joins TRBV4-3 to TRBJ1-1; possible D gene TRBD1, 6 bases. This CDR3 has 18 residues. Trimming shortened V by 0 bases and J by 0 bases, and 17 bases separated the two germline ends. Germline loops: CDR1 LGHNA, CDR2 YSLEER. The CDR3 coding sequence is TGCGCCAGCAGCCAAGATGGGCCCCGGGAGGGGGTGAACACTGAAGCTTTCTTT. Translated, it gives CASSQDGPREGVNTEAFF.

This clone was observed a few times. This chain links TRBV7-3 with TRBJ2-7, with a possible D match to TRBD2 (5 bases). The V gene lost 4 bases and the J gene lost 0 bases, with 7 bases spanning the gap. This CDR3 is 13 amino acids long. Germline assignment: CDR1 SGHTA and CDR2 FQGTGA. The CDR3 spells CASSSSGSYEQYF. CDR3 nucleotides: TGTGCCAGCAGCTCCAGCGGCTCCTACGAGCAGTACTTC.

The chain recombines TRBV7-2 with TRBJ2-7; 7 bases are shared with TRBD1. With 5 bases clipped from V and 4 bases from J, the junction kept 11 bases outside the gene matches. Germline CDR1 reads SGHTA; CDR2 reads FQGNSA. The CDR3 contains 15 residues. CDR3 protein: CASSHYRQGSYEQYF. In DNA, the CDR3 is TGTGCCAGCAGCCACTATAGACAGGGAAGTTACGAGCAGTACTTC.

V is TRBV30 and J is TRBJ2-1, with 13 bases matching TRBD2. There are 18 residues in the CDR3. The V and J ends lost 0 bases and 6 bases, in that order; junction bases with no gene match: 11. Germline loops: CDR1 GTSNPN, CDR2 SVGIG (reference sequence). CDR3 in DNA: TGTGCCTGGAGTGTCCCTCGGACTAGCGGGGGTTTCGGCAATGAGCAGTTCTTC. Its translation is CAWSVPRTSGGFGNEQFF.

This chain joins TRBV7-9 and TRBJ2-1; possibly TRBD1 for D (6 bases). With 5 bases removed from V and 9 bases from J, the gap between germline ends came to 14 bases. The CDR3 runs 13 residues. The germline CDR1 and CDR2 sequences are SEHNR and FQNEAQ (reference sequence). CDR3 amino acids: CASSREGVGEQFF. The DNA for the CDR3 is TGTGCCAGCAGCCGCGAGGGGGTTGGTGAGCAGTTCTTC. The full variable domain, its missing parts supplied by reference TRBV7-9 and TRBJ2-1, is DTGVSQNPRHKITKRGQNVTFRCDPISEHNRLYWYRQTLGQGPEFLTYFQNEAQLEKSRLLSDRFSAERPKGSFSTLEIQRTEQGDSAMYLCASSREGVGEQFFGPGTRLTVL.

Note on this clone: This same CDR3 is encoded by further DNA sequences in the sample. The rearrangement uses TRBV19 and TRBJ2-1; TRBD2 matches 13 bases. CDR1 and CDR2 from the germline V gene are LNHDA and SQIVND (reference sequence). With 9 bases clipped from V and 0 bases from J, the junction kept 8 bases outside the gene matches. This CDR3 spans 17 amino acids. CDR3: CASSRLAGGSSYNEQFF. The CDR3 bases are TGTGCCAGCAGCCGACTAGCGGGGGGCAGCTCCTACAATGAGCAGTTCTTC.

The rearrangement uses TRBV5-5 and TRBJ2-5; weak D call: TRBD2 (5 bases). The CDR3 is 14 amino acids. V was shortened by 4 bases and J by 5 bases, with 15 bases between the two germline ends. Germline CDR1 and CDR2: SGHKS and YYEKEE (reference sequence). CDR3 residues: CASSEPDQRETQYF. DNA for the CDR3: TGTGCCAGCAGCGAACCGGACCAGCGGGAGACCCAGTACTTC.

The V call is TRBV3-1 (or the pseudogene TRBV3-2), the J call TRBJ1-2; D remains unclear. There are 15 residues in the CDR3. The germline V gene has CDR1 LGHDT and CDR2 YNNKEL (reference sequence). Trimming shortened V by 4 bases and J by 4 bases, and 16 bases separated the two germline ends. This CDR3 reads CASSPGGRSSYGYTF. The DNA of the CDR3 is TGTGCCAGCAGCCCTGGTGGGAGAAGTAGCTATGGCTACACCTTC.